The rows below give T cell receptor beta chains drawn from one sample of a study of STAT3 mutations in large granular lymphocyte leukemia. TCRdb keeps only in-frame clones here, not all; method: immunoSEQ multiplex PCR. The repertoire holds about 42,000 clones, with about 81% as singletons. Sequenced material: PBMCs. The receptors were gathered from a human donor with T large granular lymphocyte leukemia. Some clones in this sample may be carry-over from other donors' samples. CDR3s include the opening cysteine and the closing phenylalanine or tryptophan. The D gene is left open where the match is weak. A row's size may be missing; if present it is once, few, many or a size class.

J: TRBJ1-1; D: -; V: TRBV5-1; size: -; CDR3: CASSLGSTEAFF; DNA: TGCGCCAGCAGCTTGGGAAGCACTGAAGCTTTCTTT
J: TRBJ1-5; D: TRBD1; V: TRBV2; size: -; CDR3: CASRTTGEVQPQHF; DNA: TGTGCCAGCAGGACGACAGGGGAGGTTCAGCCCCAGCATTTT
J: TRBJ2-1; D: TRBD1; V: TRBV18; size: -; CDR3: CASSPGQGHSYNEQFF; DNA: TGTGCCAGCTCACCAGGACAGGGTCACTCCTACAATGAGCAGTTCTTC
J: TRBJ1-3; D: -; V: TRBV5-1; size: -; CDR3: CASSLMGDPPGNTIYF; DNA: TGCGCCAGCAGCTTGATGGGGGACCCTCCTGGAAACACCATATATTTT
J: TRBJ2-3; D: -; V: TRBV28; size: -; CDR3: CASTSGGSTDTQYF; DNA: TGTGCCAGCACATCAGGAGGGAGCACAGATACGCAGTATTTT
J: TRBJ2-5; D: -; V: TRBV5-1; size: -; CDR3: CASKEPGGKETQYF; DNA: TGCGCCAGCAAGGAACCGGGCGGTAAAGAGACCCAGTACTTC
J: TRBJ1-2; D: -; V: TRBV5-1; size: few; CDR3: CASSLAIGGYGYTF; DNA: TGCGCCAGCAGCTTGGCCATTGGTGGGTATGGCTACACCTTC
J: TRBJ1-4; D: -; V: TRBV18; size: -; CDR3: CASSPGATDEKLFF; DNA: TGTGCCAGCTCACCAGGGGCCACGGATGAAAAACTGTTTTTT
J: TRBJ2-1; D: -; V: TRBV13; size: -; CDR3: CASSLRRTSYNEQFF; DNA: TGTGCCAGCAGCTTAAGGAGGACCTCCTACAATGAGCAGTTCTTC
J: TRBJ2-7; D: -; V: TRBV6-5; size: -; CDR3: CASSYSVGGSSYEQYF; DNA: TGTGCCAGCAGTTACTCGGTCGGGGGCTCCTCCTACGAGCAGTACTTC
J: TRBJ1-2; D: TRBD1; V: TRBV25-1; size: -; CDR3: CASSESPGQGDYGYTF; DNA: TGTGCCAGCAGTGAATCCCCGGGACAGGGAGACTATGGCTACACCTTC
J: TRBJ2-2; D: TRBD2; V: TRBV27; size: -; CDR3: CASSLSNQVPGTSVTGELFF; DNA: TGTGCCAGCAGTTTATCGAACCAAGTACCCGGGACTAGCGTCACCGGGGAGCTGTTTTTT
J: TRBJ1-6; D: -; V: TRBV6-5; size: -; CDR3: CASSYSRGSPLHF; DNA: TGTGCCAGCAGTTACTCGCGGGGGTCACCCCTCCACTTT
J: TRBJ1-1; D: -; V: TRBV6-6; size: -; CDR3: CASSTRGIPEAFF; DNA: TGTGCCAGCAGTACCCGGGGGATCCCTGAAGCTTTCTTT
J: TRBJ2-1; D: -; V: TRBV28; size: -; CDR3: CASSFETSYNEQFF; DNA: TGTGCCAGCAGTTTCGAGACTAGCTACAATGAGCAGTTCTTC
J: TRBJ1-3; D: -; V: TRBV5-8; size: -; CDR3: CASSFQGPHRDTIYF; DNA: TGTGCCAGCAGCTTTCAGGGGCCACACAGGGACACCATATATTTT
J: TRBJ2-7; D: TRBD1; V: TRBV27; size: -; CDR3: CASSSQGAGEDEQYF; DNA: TGTGCCAGCAGTTCCCAGGGGGCGGGTGAGGACGAGCAGTACTTC
J: TRBJ2-1; D: TRBD2; V: TRBV5-1; size: -; CDR3: CASSLGAGGYNEQFF; DNA: TGCGCCAGCAGCTTGGGAGCGGGGGGGTACAATGAGCAGTTCTTC
J: TRBJ2-1; D: TRBD2; V: TRBV5-1; size: few; CDR3: CASSFTAGDNEQFF; DNA: TGCGCCAGCAGCTTTACAGCGGGGGACAATGAGCAGTTCTTC
J: TRBJ2-7; D: TRBD1; V: TRBV18; size: -; CDR3: CASSPPGQTPGEQYF; DNA: TGTGCCAGCTCACCTCCGGGACAGACTCCCGGGGAGCAGTACTTC
J: TRBJ1-1; D: -; V: TRBV27; size: once; CDR3: CASRSALNTEAFF; DNA: TGTGCCAGCAGGAGTGCCTTGAACACTGAAGCTTTCTTT
J: TRBJ1-6; D: TRBD1; V: TRBV14; size: -; CDR3: CASSPDRVDSPLHF; DNA: TGTGCCAGCAGCCCAGACAGGGTTGATTCACCCCTCCACTTT
J: TRBJ1-5; D: -; V: TRBV5-6; size: -; CDR3: CASSLAAGNQPQHF; DNA: TGTGCCAGCAGCTTGGCCGCGGGGAATCAGCCCCAGCATTTT
J: TRBJ1-1; D: -; V: TRBV18; size: -; CDR3: CASSYRTDMNTEAFF; DNA: TGTGCCAGCTCGTACCGGACAGACATGAACACTGAAGCTTTCTTT
J: TRBJ1-2; D: -; V: TRBV5-4; size: -; CDR3: CASSFPQEGYTF; DNA: TGTGCCAGCAGCTTCCCCCAGGAAGGCTACACCTTC
J: TRBJ1-2; D: TRBD1; V: TRBV7-2; size: -; CDR3: CASRAAGGLAGYTF; DNA: TGTGCCAGCAGAGCCGCAGGGGGCTTGGCTGGCTACACCTTC
J: TRBJ1-5; D: TRBD1; V: TRBV6-1; size: -; CDR3: CASSARDSNSNQPQHF; DNA: TGTGCCAGCAGTGCCCGGGACAGCAATAGCAATCAGCCCCAGCATTTT
J: TRBJ2-6; D: TRBD1; V: TRBV18; size: -; CDR3: CASSPTGTGGAGANVLTF; DNA: TGTGCCAGCTCACCAACGGGAACAGGGGGCGCTGGGGCCAACGTCCTGACTTTC
J: TRBJ2-1; D: -; V: TRBV15; size: -; CDR3: CATSRDPDRNEQFF; DNA: TGTGCCACCAGCAGAGATCCTGACAGGAATGAGCAGTTCTTC
J: TRBJ2-7; D: -; V: TRBV7-9; size: once; CDR3: CASSLRRTGPYEQYF; DNA: TGTGCCAGCAGCTTACGTCGGACCGGACCCTACGAGCAGTACTTC
J: TRBJ2-7; D: TRBD1; V: TRBV4-2; size: -; CDR3: CASSQEGQTLPLEQYF; DNA: TGTGCCAGCAGCCAAGAGGGACAGACACTACCCTTGGAGCAGTACTTC
J: TRBJ2-3; D: -; V: TRBV13; size: -; CDR3: CASSFGTDTQYF; DNA: TGTGCCAGCAGCTTCGGGACAGATACGCAGTATTTT
J: TRBJ2-3; D: -; V: TRBV5-4; size: -; CDR3: CASSKPSWGGVDTQYF; DNA: TGTGCCAGCAGCAAGCCCTCGTGGGGGGGCGTGGATACGCAGTATTTT
J: TRBJ1-2; D: -; V: TRBV27; size: -; CDR3: CASSQKPGLLGGYTF; DNA: TGTGCCAGCAGCCAAAAACCGGGACTCCTAGGTGGCTACACCTTC
J: TRBJ2-5; D: TRBD2; V: TRBV5-1; size: -; CDR3: CASTAGLAEETQYF; DNA: TGCGCCAGTACTGCAGGGCTAGCGGAAGAGACCCAGTACTTC
J: TRBJ1-5; D: -; V: TRBV5-1; size: -; CDR3: CASSLGSGNQPQHF; DNA: TGCGCCAGCAGCTTGGGGTCGGGGAATCAGCCCCAGCATTTT
J: TRBJ1-1; D: -; V: TRBV29-1; size: -; CDR3: CSVVGGTGVEAFF; DNA: TGCAGCGTTGTGGGGGGGACCGGAGTTGAAGCTTTCTTT
J: TRBJ2-2; D: -; V: TRBV5-1; size: -; CDR3: CASSLAGGRELFF; DNA: TGCGCCAGCAGCTTGGCTGGGGGAAGGGAGCTGTTTTTT
J: TRBJ2-7; D: -; V: TRBV14; size: -; CDR3: CASSQESRRQYF; DNA: TGTGCCAGCAGCCAAGAGTCTCGGCGGCAGTACTTC
J: TRBJ1-1; D: -; V: TRBV13; size: -; CDR3: CASMGGGTEAFF; DNA: TGTGCCAGCATGGGGGGAGGCACTGAAGCTTTCTTT
J: TRBJ1-4; D: -; V: TRBV5-6; size: -; CDR3: CASSFQGNEKLFF; DNA: TGTGCCAGCAGCTTCCAGGGTAATGAAAAACTGTTTTTT
J: TRBJ2-7; D: -; V: TRBV15; size: -; CDR3: CATSRGEQHPFYEQYF; DNA: TGTGCCACCAGCAGGGGGGAACAGCACCCATTCTACGAGCAGTACTTC
J: TRBJ2-2; D: -; V: TRBV6-5; size: few; CDR3: CASSYSTSGELFF; DNA: TGTGCCAGCAGTTACTCGACGTCCGGGGAGCTGTTTTTT
J: TRBJ2-6; D: -; V: TRBV7-2; size: -; CDR3: CASSPGQLGANVLTF; DNA: TGTGCCAGCAGCCCCGGACAGTTAGGGGCCAACGTCCTGACTTTC
J: TRBJ1-6; D: -; V: TRBV7-2; size: -; CDR3: CASSLITGAWSPLHF; DNA: TGTGCCAGCAGCTTAATTACAGGAGCTTGGTCACCCCTCCACTTT
J: TRBJ1-3; D: -; V: TRBV6-1; size: few; CDR3: CASSEVGSRRSGNTIYF; DNA: TGTGCCAGCAGTGAAGTAGGATCTCGTCGCTCTGGAAACACCATATATTTT
J: TRBJ2-1; D: -; V: TRBV7-9; size: -; CDR3: CASSSEDMQQFF; DNA: TGTGCCAGCAGCTCTGAGGACATGCAGCAGTTCTTC
J: TRBJ1-2; D: TRBD1; V: TRBV7-9; size: -; CDR3: CASSLGQGAGGYTF; DNA: TGTGCCAGCAGCTTAGGGCAGGGGGCAGGTGGCTACACCTTC
J: TRBJ1-1; D: -; V: TRBV29-1; size: -; CDR3: CSVAGQQNTEAFF; DNA: TGCAGCGTTGCAGGACAGCAGAACACTGAAGCTTTCTTT